The present TCR beta chain was sequenced within a study of T-cell reconstitution after alpha-beta-depleted transplantation in children. This clonotype has a handful of counts. Germline assignment: CDR1 SGHAT and CDR2 FQNNGV. The CDR3 spans 16 residues. J gave up 0 bases and V 5 bases, and 6 bases lay outside the gene matches. Molecular barcoding with unique molecular identifiers was used for the TCRbeta library. TCRdb reprocessed the PCR reads via MiXCR and lists one record per CDR3 protein. The sample has over 550,000 distinct CDR3 sequences, roughly a tenth seen once. The sequenced sample was PBMCs from the stem cell graft donor, obtained from the stem cell graft. The TCR was taken from a human donor who donated a stem cell graft to a child with acute myeloid leukemia. This sequence joins TRBV11-2 and TRBJ2-7; 11 nucleotides line up with TRBD2. This CDR3 reads CASSLLAGGFSYEQYF. CDR3 sequence (DNA): TGTGCCAGCAGCCTTCTAGCGGGAGGTTTCTCCTACGAGCAGTACTTC.